This T cell receptor beta chain was obtained from a study of blood T cell repertoires in COVID-19. Study information: Researchers got acute and convalescent COVID-19 samples from the United States, Italy and Spain.

Trimming stripped 5 bases from V and 1 base from J, with 11 bases between. Germline loops: CDR1 SNHLY, CDR2 FYNNEI. The CDR3 sequence is 14 residues long. Repertoires were generated with immunoSEQ multiplex PCR, while TCRdb's copy carries only in-frame clones and drops some. The table lists some 150,000 clones, approximately 87% of them singletons, with approximately 1.2% in the top ten. Specimen: PBMCs or T cells enriched from blood (not recorded which). The clonotype originates from a woman aged 30 to 39 with acute COVID-19. V usage is TRBV2 and J usage is TRBJ1-1, with D unclear. For the CDR3, the DNA is TGTGCCAGCAGTTCCCAGGTCGAGAACACTGAAGCTTTCTTT. It encodes CASSSQVENTEAFF.